This T cell receptor beta chain was identified in a study of blood T cell repertoires in COVID-19. The wider study: Sources were T cells, B-cell-depleted T cells, or PBMCs; the material itself was cDNA or gDNA.

Original methodology: Reference gene primer amplification gave nucleated cell count estimates. TCRdb's table, derived via immunoSEQ multiplex PCR, lists solely in-frame clones and lacks some. V, J and clone size reflect that table, while D and trimming were determined from the DNA. The table lists some 130,000 clones, approximately 83% of them singletons. The V segment lost 0 bases and the J segment 1 base; nucleotides outside the gene matches: 1. The CDR3 is made up of 15 amino acids. CDR1 and CDR2 (germline): SGHDT, YYEEEE. The chain joins TRBV5-6 to TRBJ2-7; 10 nucleotides line up with TRBD2. The sample consisted of peripheral blood. This sequence originates from a woman in her 50s who had recovered from COVID-19. CDR3: CASSLGLAGSYEQYF. The CDR3, as DNA: TGTGCCAGCAGCTTGGGACTAGCGGGTTCCTACGAGCAGTACTTC.